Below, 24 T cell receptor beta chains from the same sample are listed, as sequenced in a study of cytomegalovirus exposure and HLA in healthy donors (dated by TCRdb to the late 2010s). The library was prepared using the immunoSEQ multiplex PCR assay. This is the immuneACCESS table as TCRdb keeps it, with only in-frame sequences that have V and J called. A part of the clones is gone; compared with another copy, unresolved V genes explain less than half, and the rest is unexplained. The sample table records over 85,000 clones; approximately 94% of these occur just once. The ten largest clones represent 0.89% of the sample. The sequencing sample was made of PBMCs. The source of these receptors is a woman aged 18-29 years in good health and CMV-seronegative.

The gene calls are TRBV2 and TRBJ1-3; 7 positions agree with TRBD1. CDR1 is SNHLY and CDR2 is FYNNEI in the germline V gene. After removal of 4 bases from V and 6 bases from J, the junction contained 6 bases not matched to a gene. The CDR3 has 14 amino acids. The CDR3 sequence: CASSVAGGPNTIYF. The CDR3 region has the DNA TGTGCCAGCAGTGTAGCAGGGGGTCCAAACACCATATATTTT.

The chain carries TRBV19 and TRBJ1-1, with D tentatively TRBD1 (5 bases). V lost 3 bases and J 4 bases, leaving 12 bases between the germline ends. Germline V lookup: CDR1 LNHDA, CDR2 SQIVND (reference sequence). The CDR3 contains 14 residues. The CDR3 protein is CASSIGATATEAFF. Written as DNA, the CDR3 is TGTGCCAGTAGTATTGGGGCCACGGCCACTGAAGCTTTCTTT.

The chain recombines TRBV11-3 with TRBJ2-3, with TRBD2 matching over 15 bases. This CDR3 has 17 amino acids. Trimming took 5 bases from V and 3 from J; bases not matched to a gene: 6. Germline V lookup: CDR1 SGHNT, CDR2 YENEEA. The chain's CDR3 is CASSVGLAGGPTDTQYF. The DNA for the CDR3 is TGTGCCAGCAGCGTAGGACTAGCGGGGGGGCCGACAGATACGCAGTATTTT.

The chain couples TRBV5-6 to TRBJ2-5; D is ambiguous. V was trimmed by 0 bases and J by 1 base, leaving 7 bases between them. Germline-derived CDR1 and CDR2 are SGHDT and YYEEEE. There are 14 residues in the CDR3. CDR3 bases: TGTGCCAGCAGCTTGGTGCGGTCCCAAGAGACCCAGTACTTC. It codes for CASSLVRSQETQYF.

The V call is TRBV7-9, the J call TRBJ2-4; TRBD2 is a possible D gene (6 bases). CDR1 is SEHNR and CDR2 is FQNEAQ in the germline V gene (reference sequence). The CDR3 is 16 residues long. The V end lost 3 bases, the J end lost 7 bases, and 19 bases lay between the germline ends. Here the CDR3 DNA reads TGTGCCAGCAGCTTGGAGGAGATACCGGGACTCAACATTCAGTACTTC. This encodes CASSLEEIPGLNIQYF.

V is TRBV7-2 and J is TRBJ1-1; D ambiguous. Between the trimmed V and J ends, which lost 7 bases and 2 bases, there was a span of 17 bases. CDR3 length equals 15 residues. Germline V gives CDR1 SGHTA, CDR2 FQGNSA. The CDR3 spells CASTSTPGVNTEAFF. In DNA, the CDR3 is TGTGCCAGCACCTCCACCCCGGGAGTTAACACTGAAGCTTTCTTT.

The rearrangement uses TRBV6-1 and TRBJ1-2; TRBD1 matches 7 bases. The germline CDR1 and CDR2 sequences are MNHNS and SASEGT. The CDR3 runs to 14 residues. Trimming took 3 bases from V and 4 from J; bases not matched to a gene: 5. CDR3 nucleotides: TGTGCCAGCAGTGATAGGGGGCTCGGCTATGGCTACACCTTC. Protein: CASSDRGLGYGYTF.

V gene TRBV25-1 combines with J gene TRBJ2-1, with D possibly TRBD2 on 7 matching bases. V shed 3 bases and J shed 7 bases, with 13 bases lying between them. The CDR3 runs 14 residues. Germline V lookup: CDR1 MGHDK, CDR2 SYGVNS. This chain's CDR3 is CASSDAGALNEQFF. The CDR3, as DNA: TGTGCCAGCAGTGATGCGGGGGCATTGAATGAGCAGTTCTTC.

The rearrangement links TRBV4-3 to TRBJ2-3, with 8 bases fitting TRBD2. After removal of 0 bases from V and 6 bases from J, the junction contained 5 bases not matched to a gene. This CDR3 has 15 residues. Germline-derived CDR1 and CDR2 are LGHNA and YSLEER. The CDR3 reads CASSQEGSGVDTQYF. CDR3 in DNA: TGCGCCAGCAGCCAAGAGGGTAGCGGGGTGGATACGCAGTATTTT.

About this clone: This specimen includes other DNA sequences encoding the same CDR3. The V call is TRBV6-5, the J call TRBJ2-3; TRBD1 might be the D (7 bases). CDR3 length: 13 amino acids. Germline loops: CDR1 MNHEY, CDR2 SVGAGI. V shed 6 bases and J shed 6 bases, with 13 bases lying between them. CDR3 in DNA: TGTGCCAGCAGGCTCGCAGGGGGGGATACGCAGTATTTT. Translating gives CASRLAGGDTQYF.

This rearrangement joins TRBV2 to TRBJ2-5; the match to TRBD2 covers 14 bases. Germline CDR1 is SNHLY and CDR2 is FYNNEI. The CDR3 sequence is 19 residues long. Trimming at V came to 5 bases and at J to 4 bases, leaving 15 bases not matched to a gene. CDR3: CASSKVRGLAGGPGETQYF. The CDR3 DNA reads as TGTGCCAGCAGTAAGGTCAGAGGACTAGCGGGAGGTCCAGGAGAGACCCAGTACTTC.

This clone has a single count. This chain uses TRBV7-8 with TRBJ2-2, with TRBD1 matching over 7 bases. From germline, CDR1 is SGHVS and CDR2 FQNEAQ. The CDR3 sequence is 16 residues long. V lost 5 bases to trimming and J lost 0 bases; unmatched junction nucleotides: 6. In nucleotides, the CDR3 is TGTGCCAGCAGCAAAAAGACAGGGACGAACACCGGGGAGCTGTTTTTT. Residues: CASSKKTGTNTGELFF.

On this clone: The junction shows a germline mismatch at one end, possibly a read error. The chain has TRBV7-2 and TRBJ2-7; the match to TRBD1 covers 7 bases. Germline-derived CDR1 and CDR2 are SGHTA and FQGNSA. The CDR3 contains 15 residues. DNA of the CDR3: TGTGCCAGCAGCATAGCCGGGACAGAGCCCTACGAGCAGTACTTC. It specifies CASSIAGTEPYEQYF.

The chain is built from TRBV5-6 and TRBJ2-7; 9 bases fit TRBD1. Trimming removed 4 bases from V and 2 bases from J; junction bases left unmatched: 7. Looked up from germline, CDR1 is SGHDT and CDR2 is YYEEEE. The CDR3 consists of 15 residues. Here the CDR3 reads CASSPPGQGTYEQYF. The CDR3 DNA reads TGTGCCAGCAGCCCCCCTGGACAGGGGACCTACGAGCAGTACTTC.

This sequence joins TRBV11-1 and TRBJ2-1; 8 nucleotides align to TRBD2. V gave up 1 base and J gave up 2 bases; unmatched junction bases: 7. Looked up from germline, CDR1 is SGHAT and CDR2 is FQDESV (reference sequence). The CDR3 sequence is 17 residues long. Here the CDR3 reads CASSLESAGAPYNEQFF. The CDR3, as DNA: TGTGCCAGCAGCTTAGAGTCAGCGGGGGCCCCCTACAATGAGCAGTTCTTC.

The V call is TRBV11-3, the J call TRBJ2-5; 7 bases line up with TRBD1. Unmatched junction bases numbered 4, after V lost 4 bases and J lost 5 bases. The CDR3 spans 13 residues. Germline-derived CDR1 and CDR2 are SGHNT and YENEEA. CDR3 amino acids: CASSSRGRETQYF. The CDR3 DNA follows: TGTGCCAGCAGCTCTAGGGGGCGGGAGACCCAGTACTTC.

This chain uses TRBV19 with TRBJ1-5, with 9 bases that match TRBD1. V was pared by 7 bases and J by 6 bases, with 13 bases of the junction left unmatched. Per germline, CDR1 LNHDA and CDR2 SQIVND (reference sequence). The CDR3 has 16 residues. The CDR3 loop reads CASKLLPGQGTQPQHF. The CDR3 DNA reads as TGTGCCAGTAAACTCCTGCCGGGACAGGGCACTCAGCCCCAGCATTTT.

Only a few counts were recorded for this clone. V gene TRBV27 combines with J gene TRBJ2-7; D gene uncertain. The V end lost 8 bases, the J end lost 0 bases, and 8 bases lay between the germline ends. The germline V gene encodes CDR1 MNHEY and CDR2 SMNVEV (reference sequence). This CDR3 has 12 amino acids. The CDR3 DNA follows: TGTGCCAGCGGTGCCGGCTCCTACGAGCAGTACTTC. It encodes CASGAGSYEQYF.

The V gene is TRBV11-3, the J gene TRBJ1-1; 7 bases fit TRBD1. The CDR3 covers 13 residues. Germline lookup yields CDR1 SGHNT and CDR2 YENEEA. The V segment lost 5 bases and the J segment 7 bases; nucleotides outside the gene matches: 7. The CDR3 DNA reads TGTGCCAGCAGCCCTCCCGACAGGGTTGAAGCTTTCTTT. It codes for CASSPPDRVEAFF.

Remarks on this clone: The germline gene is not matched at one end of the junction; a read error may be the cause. DNA of the CDR3: TGTGCCAGCAGCCCACAGGATGGTTACACCTTC. It codes for CASSPQDGYTF. This chain uses TRBV5-8 with TRBJ1-2; a weak D match, TRBD1 (5 bases). The CDR3 spans 11 residues. Germline assignment: CDR1 SGHTS and CDR2 YDEGEE. Using reference TRBV5-8 and TRBJ1-2 for the parts outside the CDR3, the full variable domain is EAGVTQSPTHLIKTRGQQATLRCSPISGHTSVYWYQQALGLGLQFLLWYDEGEERNRGNFPPRFSGRQFPNYSSELNVNALELEDSALYLCASSPQDGYTFGSGTRLTVV.

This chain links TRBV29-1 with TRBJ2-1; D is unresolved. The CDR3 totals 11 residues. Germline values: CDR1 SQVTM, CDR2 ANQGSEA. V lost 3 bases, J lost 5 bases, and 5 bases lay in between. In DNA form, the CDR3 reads TGCAGCGTTGATAGAGACAATGAGCAGTTCTTC. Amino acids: CSVDRDNEQFF.

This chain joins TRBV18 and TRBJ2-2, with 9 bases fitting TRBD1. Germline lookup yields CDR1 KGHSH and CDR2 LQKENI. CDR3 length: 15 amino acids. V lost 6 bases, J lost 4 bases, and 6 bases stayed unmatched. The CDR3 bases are TGTGCCAGCTCCCCTAACAGGGGGCCCACCGGGGAGCTGTTTTTT. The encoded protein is CASSPNRGPTGELFF.

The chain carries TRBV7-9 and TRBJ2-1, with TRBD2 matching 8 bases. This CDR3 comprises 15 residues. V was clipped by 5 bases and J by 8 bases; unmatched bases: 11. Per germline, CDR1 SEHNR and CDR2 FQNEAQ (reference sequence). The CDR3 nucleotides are TGTGCCAGCAGCCCAGGATCGAGCGGGAGCGATGAGCAGTTCTTC. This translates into CASSPGSSGSDEQFF.

CDR3 residues: CASSSTQGRQGYGYTF. The CDR3, as DNA: TGTGCCAGCAGCTCCACGCAAGGGAGACAGGGCTATGGCTACACCTTC. The chain carries TRBV5-6 and TRBJ1-2; 7 bases are shared with TRBD1. The CDR3 is 16 residues long. After removal of 3 bases from V and 4 bases from J, the junction contained 12 bases not matched to a gene. The V gene's germline CDR1 is SGHDT and CDR2 YYEEEE.